This TCR beta chain is drawn from a study of blood T cells in healthy people across ages. Study summary: With template switching, about one barcoded beta molecule was captured per two T cells.

PCR was performed a second time for roughly 7 to 11 cycles using a sample-barcoded 5' primer and a J-beta primer mix. TCRdb used MiXCR to reprocess the 5' RACE reads, holding one entry per CDR3 protein. Seen here are about 840,000 distinct CDR3 sequences, roughly 29% observed once, and the top ten hold roughly 10%. This clonotype showed up just a few times. The length of the CDR3 is 15 residues. Per the germline V gene, CDR1 is MDHEN and CDR2 is SYDVKM. V lost 5 bases, J lost 11 bases, and 15 bases stayed unmatched. These data were likewise used in another study, on T cells of mothers and their children. Turning to that study: Thymic selection molds TCR recombination output in much the same way for related pairs as for unrelated pairs. Overlap ran slightly, non-significantly higher for related than unrelated mother-child pairs. Nobody spotted any persistent microchimeric T cell clones.

Sequenced sample: blood. The TCR originated in a woman in her thirties or forties in good health. The gene calls are TRBV28 and TRBJ2-5, with 9 nucleotides matching TRBD1. As DNA, the CDR3 is TGTGCCAGCAGTACCCGGGACAGGGACGTGGGGGAGCAGTACTTC. It translates to CASSTRDRDVGEQYF.